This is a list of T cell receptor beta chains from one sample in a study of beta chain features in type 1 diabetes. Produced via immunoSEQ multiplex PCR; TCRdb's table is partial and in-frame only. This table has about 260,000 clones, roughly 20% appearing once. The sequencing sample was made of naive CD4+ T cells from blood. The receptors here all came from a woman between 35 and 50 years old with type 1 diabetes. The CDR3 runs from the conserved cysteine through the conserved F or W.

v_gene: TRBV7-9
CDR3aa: CASSGLATNEKLFF

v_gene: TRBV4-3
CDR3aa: CASSQTRGTEAFF

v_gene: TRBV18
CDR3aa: CASSPQGANEQFF

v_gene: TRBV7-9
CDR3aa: CASSSNRGLNEKLFF

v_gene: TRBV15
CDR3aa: CATSREGGEAFF

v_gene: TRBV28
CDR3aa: CASSEGRNEKLFF

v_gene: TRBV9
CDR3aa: CASSVAPSNRVSGYTF

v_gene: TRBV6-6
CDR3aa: CASSYTEKPLHF

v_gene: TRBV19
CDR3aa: CASMMGPTGRQHF

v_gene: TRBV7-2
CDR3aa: CASSSHGQGSSYEQYF

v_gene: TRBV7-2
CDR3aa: CASSLGTGKANYGYTF

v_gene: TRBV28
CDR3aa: CASSLAGNTIYF

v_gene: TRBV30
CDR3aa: CAWAEGETQYF

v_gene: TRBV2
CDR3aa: CASSEQGFQQPQHF

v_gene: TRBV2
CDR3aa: CASRTTSGGDNEQFF

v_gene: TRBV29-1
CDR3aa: CSARTSGNTIYF

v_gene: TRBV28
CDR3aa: CASSSPAAYYGYTF

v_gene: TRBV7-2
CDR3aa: CASSVQGKSEKLFF

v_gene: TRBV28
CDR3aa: CASSGPGTGKGYTF

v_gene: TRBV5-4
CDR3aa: CASSRGNPASTDTQYF

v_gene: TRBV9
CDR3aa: CASSVLDRAYGELFF

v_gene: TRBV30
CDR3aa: CAYGETGTYEQYF

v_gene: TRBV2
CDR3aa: CASSGGQGWINEQYF

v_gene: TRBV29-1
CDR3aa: CSVGPTAGTNEKLFF

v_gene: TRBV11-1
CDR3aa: CASSLPTRVWANVLTF

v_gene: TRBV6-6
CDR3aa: CASSGSGTDNSPLHF

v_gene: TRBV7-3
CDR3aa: CASSSPEAGGRYTF

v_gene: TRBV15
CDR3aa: CATGNDRGRFEQYF

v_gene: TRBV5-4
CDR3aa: CASSRRDGSYEQYF

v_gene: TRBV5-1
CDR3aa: CASSLRGSGYTF

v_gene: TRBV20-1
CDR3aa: CSASRTGGLFF

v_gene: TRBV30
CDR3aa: CASARDSTTDTQYF

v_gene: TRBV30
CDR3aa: CAWSVFPGGTNYGYTF

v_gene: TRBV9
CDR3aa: CASSVQEAGANVLTF

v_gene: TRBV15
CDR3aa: CATSRPDRGEAFF

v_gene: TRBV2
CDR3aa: CASSEYGRASYNEQFF

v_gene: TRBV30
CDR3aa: CAWSVQSSGRSRVKQYF

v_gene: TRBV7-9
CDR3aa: CASSPRAVAYEQYF

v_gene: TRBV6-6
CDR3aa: CASSYQGGYEQYF

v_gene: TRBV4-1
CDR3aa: CASSQTGATSGSSYEQYF

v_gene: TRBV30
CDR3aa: CAWSVRIRGNEQFF

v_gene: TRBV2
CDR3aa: CASSEGQGDSPLHF

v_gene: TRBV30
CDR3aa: CASRPSGRAGEQFF

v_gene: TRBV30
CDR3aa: CGTAGNTEAFF

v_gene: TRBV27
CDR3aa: CASSLTGLAGFREQFF

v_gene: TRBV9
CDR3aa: CASSVAPFGGLYGYTF

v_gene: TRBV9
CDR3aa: CASSVVGSGGETQYF

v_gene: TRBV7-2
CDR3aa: CASSEGQGPYEQYF

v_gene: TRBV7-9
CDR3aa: CASSYRSAGLQETQYF

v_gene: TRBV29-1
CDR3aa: CSVTEGASNYEQYF

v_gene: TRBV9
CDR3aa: CASSVGTAQNIQYF

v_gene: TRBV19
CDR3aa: CASSLRTAYEQYF

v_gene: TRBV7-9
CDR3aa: CASIRGTGEAFF

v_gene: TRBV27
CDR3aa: CASSLSNGGADTQYF

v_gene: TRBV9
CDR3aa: CASSDGSGVDNEQFF